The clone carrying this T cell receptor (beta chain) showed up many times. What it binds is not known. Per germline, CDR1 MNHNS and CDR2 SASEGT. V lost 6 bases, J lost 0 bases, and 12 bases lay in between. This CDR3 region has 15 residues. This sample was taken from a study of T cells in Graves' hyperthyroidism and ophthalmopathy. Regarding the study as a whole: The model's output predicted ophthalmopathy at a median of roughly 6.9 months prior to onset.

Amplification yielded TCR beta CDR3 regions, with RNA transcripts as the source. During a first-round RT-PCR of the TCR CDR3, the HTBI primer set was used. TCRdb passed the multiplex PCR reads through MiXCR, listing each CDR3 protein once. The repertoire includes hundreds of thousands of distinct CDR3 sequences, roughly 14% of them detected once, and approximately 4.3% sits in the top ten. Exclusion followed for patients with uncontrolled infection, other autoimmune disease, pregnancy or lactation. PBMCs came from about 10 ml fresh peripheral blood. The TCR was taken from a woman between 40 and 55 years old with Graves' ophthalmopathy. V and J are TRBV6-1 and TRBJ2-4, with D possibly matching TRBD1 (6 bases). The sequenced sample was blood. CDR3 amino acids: CASREIQGAKNIQYF. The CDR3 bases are TGTGCCAGCAGGGAAATACAGGGAGCCAAAAACATTCAGTACTTC.